Presented here are 27 T cell receptor beta chains from one specimen sequenced in a study of blood T cell repertoires in COVID-19. Using immunoSEQ multiplex PCR, the repertoire was profiled, and TCRdb retains in-frame clones only, with some absent. Of around 56,000 clones listed, roughly 79% are singletons. Sequencing input: peripheral blood. The source of these receptors is a woman aged 80 or over with active or convalescent COVID-19.

The chain recombines TRBV5-5 with TRBJ2-7, with TRBD1 as a possible D gene (5 bases). The CDR3 length is 14 residues. Between the trimmed V and J ends, which lost 4 bases and 2 bases, there was a span of 13 bases. CDR1 is SGHKS, CDR2 YYEKEE, per germline (reference sequence). This chain's CDR3 is CASSARGFAYEQYF. The DNA for the CDR3 is TGTGCCAGCAGCGCAAGGGGATTCGCCTACGAGCAGTACTTC.

The chain employs TRBV27 and TRBJ2-2, with 9 positions matching TRBD1. The CDR3 extends over 15 amino acids. With 7 bases clipped from V and 5 bases from J, the junction kept 8 bases outside the gene matches. Germline loops: CDR1 MNHEY, CDR2 SMNVEV (reference sequence). The CDR3 coding sequence is TGTGCCAGCAAGAGGGCCGGGACAGGGACCGGGGAGCTGTTTTTT. It specifies CASKRAGTGTGELFF.

Only one count was recorded for this clone. The chain carries TRBV19 and TRBJ2-1; TRBD2 aligns across 7 bases. Per the germline V gene, CDR1 is LNHDA and CDR2 is SQIVND (reference sequence). The CDR3 is made up of 15 amino acids. Trimming cost V 5 bases and J 3 bases; bases outside gene matches: 7. The CDR3 region has the DNA TGTGCCAGTAGTCATAGACTAGCCCACTACAATGAGCAGTTCTTC. This gives the protein CASSHRLAHYNEQFF.

J is TRBJ1-4 and V is TRBV3-1 (or the pseudogene TRBV3-2), with 10 bases identical to TRBD1. The CDR3 covers 18 residues. CDR1 is LGHDT and CDR2 is YNNKEL in the germline V gene (reference sequence). V lost 5 bases and J lost 4; bases outside the gene matches: 13. The CDR3 sequence: CASSSRTGGMSDNEKLFF. The CDR3, as DNA: TGTGCCAGCAGCTCCAGGACAGGGGGGATGTCAGATAATGAAAAACTGTTTTTT.

The V and J genes are TRBV25-1 and TRBJ2-4, with D tentatively TRBD2 (5 bases). Trimming cost V 3 bases and J 3 bases, with 9 bases left between them. The CDR3 spans 14 residues. Germline V gene sequence: CDR1 MGHDK, CDR2 SYGVNS. The CDR3 nucleotides read TGTGCCAGCAGTGATATTCGGGGCAAAAACATTCAGTACTTC. Amino acids: CASSDIRGKNIQYF.

This sequence joins TRBV24-1 and TRBJ1-2; D remains ambiguous. The CDR3 loop spans 17 amino acids. Trimming removed 2 bases at V and 4 bases at J, with 19 bases between. Germline CDR1 is KGHDR and CDR2 is SFDVKD. CDR3 sequence (DNA): TGTGCCACCAGTGATTCGAGAACCGCGAGTGGAGGCTATGGCTACACCTTC. Translation gives CATSDSRTASGGYGYTF.

This clone occurred once. CDR3 loop: CASSTTGQSPQHF. CDR3 coding DNA: TGTGCCAGCAGCACGACAGGCCAGTCGCCCCAGCATTTT. The chain is built from TRBV7-2 and TRBJ1-5, with D perhaps TRBD1 (6 bases). The ends were cut back, 5 bases at V and 9 bases at J, with 14 bases in the middle. From germline, CDR1 is SGHTA and CDR2 FQGNSA. The CDR3 contains 13 residues.

The genes are TRBV27 and TRBJ1-4; 7 positions agree with TRBD1. Trimming removed 6 bases from V and 8 bases from J; junction bases left unmatched: 6. Germline V gene lookup returns CDR1 MNHEY and CDR2 SMNVEV (reference sequence). The CDR3 has 13 residues. The CDR3 loop reads CASRDRSKEKLFF. The DNA of the CDR3 is TGTGCCAGCAGGGACAGGAGTAAGGAAAAACTGTTTTTT.

This clone was seen more than once but under ten times. The rearrangement links TRBV1 to TRBJ1-5; TRBD1 reflects the table's D call only, with no check against the DNA. TRBV1 constitutes a pseudogene. The CDR3 runs 16 residues. CDR3 DNA: TGCACCAGCAGCCAAGAATCGTGCAGGTGTAATCAGCCCCAGCATTTT. It codes for CTSSQESCRCNQPQHF.

The chain recombines TRBV18 with TRBJ2-5; 10 nucleotides line up with TRBD2. This CDR3 region has 15 residues. Germline loops: CDR1 KGHSH, CDR2 LQKENI. J was trimmed by 2 bases and V by 6 bases; bases with no gene match: 6. CDR3 sequence: CASSRSSGGQETQYF. In DNA form, the CDR3 reads TGTGCCAGCTCCCGAAGTAGCGGGGGGCAAGAGACCCAGTACTTC.

The CDR3 coding sequence is TGTGCCAGCTCACCACCGTCGCGGGGACCCTATGGCTACACCTTC. Translated: CASSPPSRGPYGYTF. The V gene is TRBV18, the J gene TRBJ1-2; D possibly corresponds to TRBD1 (5 bases). V was trimmed by 0 bases and J by 4 bases, leaving 12 bases between them. Per the germline V gene, CDR1 is KGHSH and CDR2 is LQKENI. The CDR3 sequence is 15 residues long.

This clone was seen more than once but under ten times. V is TRBV5-4 and J is TRBJ1-1; 7 bases agree with TRBD1. Germline CDR1 SGHNT, CDR2 YYREEE (reference sequence). The CDR3 consists of 15 residues. The J segment lost 6 bases and the V segment lost 5 bases, leaving 13 bases of the junction unmatched. CDR3 protein: CASSSTGATGAEAFF. DNA for the CDR3: TGTGCCAGCAGTAGCACAGGGGCTACTGGCGCTGAAGCTTTCTTT. Supplemented by reference TRBV5-4 and TRBJ1-1, the full variable domain reads ETGVTQSPTHLIKTRGQQVTLRCSSQSGHNTVSWYQQALGQGPQFIFQYYREEENGRGNFPPRFSGLQFPNYSSELNVNALELDDSALYLCASSSTGATGAEAFFGQGTRLTVV.

The chain couples TRBV7-9 to TRBJ1-1, with 7 nucleotides matching TRBD1. This CDR3 comprises 15 residues. V shed 4 bases, J shed 2 bases, and the junction held 7 bases outside the gene matches. Germline CDR1 and CDR2: SEHNR and FQNEAQ (reference sequence). CDR3 DNA: TGTGCCAGCAGCTGGCGGGACAGCCTAAACACTGAAGCTTTCTTT. Translated: CASSWRDSLNTEAFF.

This clone was found once. This sequence joins TRBV3-1 (or the pseudogene TRBV3-2) and TRBJ2-3; D ambiguous. Germline values: CDR1 LGHDT, CDR2 YNNKEL (reference sequence). The CDR3 consists of 14 residues. V gave up 3 bases and J gave up 5 bases, with 12 bases separating them. In DNA form, the CDR3 reads TGTGCCAGCAGCCACTCTACGCCGGTAGATACGCAGTATTTT. This sequence encodes CASSHSTPVDTQYF.

This clone was detected only once. V gene TRBV15 combines with J gene TRBJ2-7; 8 bases align to TRBD1. Germline V gene lookup returns CDR1 LNHNV and CDR2 YYDKDF (reference sequence). The junction had 17 bases not matched to a gene; V was cut back by 1 base and J by 3 bases. The CDR3 consists of 19 residues. The DNA for the CDR3 is TGTGCCACCAGCAGAGCCGTAGGTCTTCGGACAGGGAGCCTCTACGAGCAGTACTTC. It codes for CATSRAVGLRTGSLYEQYF.

The rearrangement joins TRBV6-2 or TRBV6-3 to TRBJ2-5; 7 bases are a match to TRBD2. Losses at the gene ends were 4 bases for V and 0 bases for J; bases not matched to a gene: 11. The CDR3 spans 17 residues. CDR1 is MNHEY and CDR2 is SVGEGT in the germline V gene. CDR3 amino acids: CASSFRAGAVYQETQYF. CDR3 nucleotides: TGTGCCAGCAGTTTTAGGGCGGGAGCGGTGTACCAAGAGACCCAGTACTTC.

This clone was seen a handful of times. V usage is TRBV4-3 and J usage is TRBJ1-1, with 7 bases lining up with TRBD1. Trimming removed 0 bases from V and 7 bases from J; junction bases left unmatched: 8. Germline V gene sequence: CDR1 LGHNA, CDR2 YSLEER. The length of the CDR3 is 15 residues. CDR3 sequence: CASSQEGKGAGEAFF. CDR3 coding DNA: TGCGCCAGCAGCCAAGAAGGTAAGGGGGCAGGTGAAGCTTTCTTT.

The chain couples TRBV11-2 to TRBJ2-1, with a weak D call TRBD1 (5 bases). The germline V gene has CDR1 SGHAT and CDR2 FQNNGV. Trimming shortened V by 2 bases and J by 8 bases, and 10 bases separated the two germline ends. CDR3 size: 13 residues. This CDR3 reads CASSLLGQHEQFF. The CDR3 coding sequence is TGTGCCAGCAGCTTACTCGGACAACATGAGCAGTTCTTC. Looking up the rest from reference TRBV11-2 and TRBJ2-1 gives the full variable domain: EAGVAQSPRYKIIEKRQSVAFWCNPISGHATLYWYQQILGQGPKLLIQFQNNGVVDDSQLPKDRFSAERLKGVDSTLKIQPAKLEDSAVYLCASSLLGQHEQFFGPGTRLTVL.

The chain is built from TRBV7-8 and TRBJ2-3, with 11 bases identical to TRBD2. Germline V CDR1 and CDR2: SGHVS, FQNEAQ. The CDR3 loop spans 17 amino acids. The V gene end was trimmed by 1 base and the J gene end by 5 bases; junction bases not matched to a gene: 8. This CDR3 reads CASSLGVSGGVGDTQYF. CDR3 bases: TGTGCCAGCAGCTTAGGGGTTAGCGGGGGGGTTGGAGATACGCAGTATTTT. Full variable domain (remainder filled in from reference TRBV7-8 and TRBJ2-3): GAGVSQSPRYKVAKRGQDVALRCDPISGHVSLFWYQQALGQGPEFLTYFQNEAQLDKSGLPSDRFFAERPEGSVSTLKIQRTQQEDSAVYLCASSLGVSGGVGDTQYFGPGTRLTVL.

Only a few counts were recorded for this clone. The V call is TRBV20-1, the J call TRBJ2-7; tentative D call: TRBD1 (6 bases). In germline, CDR1 is DFQATT, CDR2 SNEGSKA (reference sequence). The CDR3 totals 11 residues. Trimming cost V 3 bases and J 6 bases, with 9 bases left between them. CDR3 sequence reads: CSASRGSEQYF. The CDR3 region has the DNA TGCAGTGCTAGTAGGGGGTCCGAGCAGTACTTC.

This chain joins TRBV9 and TRBJ2-1, with TRBD2 matching 15 bases. The germline V gene encodes CDR1 SGDLS and CDR2 YYNGEE. This CDR3 comprises 15 residues. V shed 3 bases, J shed 12 bases, and the junction held 7 bases outside the gene matches. CDR3 nucleotide sequence: TGTGCCAGCAGCGAGGGGACTAGCGGGGGGCTTGTGCAGTTCTTC. Amino acids: CASSEGTSGGLVQFF.

The rearrangement joins TRBV3-1 (or the pseudogene TRBV3-2) to TRBJ1-6; 7 bases match TRBD1. The J segment lost 5 bases and the V segment lost 6 bases, leaving 7 bases of the junction unmatched. Germline V lookup: CDR1 LGHDT, CDR2 YNNKEL (reference sequence). The CDR3 consists of 15 residues. This CDR3 is CASRHAGGNNSPLHF. CDR3 DNA sequence: TGTGCCAGCAGACACGCAGGGGGGAATAATTCACCCCTCCACTTT.

CDR3 nucleotides: TGTGCCAGCAGCGTACAGGGATTACAAGAGACCCAGTACTTC. Residues: CASSVQGLQETQYF. The chain joins TRBV9 to TRBJ2-5; D is possibly TRBD1 (5 bases). Per the germline V gene, CDR1 is SGDLS and CDR2 is YYNGEE. The germline V and J ends were trimmed by 1 base and 2 bases, with 9 bases remaining between them. CDR3 length: 14 residues.

The V call is TRBV5-1, the J call TRBJ1-6, with D possibly being TRBD1 (6 bases). CDR1 is SGHRS and CDR2 is YFSETQ in the germline V gene. This CDR3 contains 14 residues. Trimming cost V 4 bases and J 7 bases, with 12 bases left between them. The CDR3 DNA is TGCGCCAGCAGCCAAGAGGACAGAAATTCACCCCTCCACTTT. Protein sequence: CASSQEDRNSPLHF. The whole variable domain, remainder taken from reference TRBV5-1 and TRBJ1-6, is KAGVTQTPRYLIKTRGQQVTLSCSPISGHRSVSWYQQTPGQGLQFLFEYFSETQRNKGNFPGRFSGRQFSNSRSEMNVSTLELGDSALYLCASSQEDRNSPLHFGNGTRLTVT.

In its sample, this clone was seen once. The V and J genes are TRBV27 and TRBJ2-5; D remains ambiguous. The CDR3 runs to 14 residues. Trimming took 2 bases from V and 7 from J, leaving 14 bases between them. The germline CDR1 and CDR2 sequences are MNHEY and SMNVEV (reference sequence). The CDR3 region has the DNA TGTGCCAGCAGTTTAGCCGCGACCCCGGGGACCCAGTACTTC. It is translated as CASSLAATPGTQYF.

This chain links TRBV28 with TRBJ2-7; tentatively, D is TRBD1 (6 bases). The CDR3 sequence is 15 residues long. The germline V gene has CDR1 MDHEN and CDR2 SYDVKM. V was clipped by 4 bases and J by 2 bases, with 15 bases between them. DNA for the CDR3: TGTGCCAGCAGTTGGGGGCCCACAGGTCCCTACGAGCAGTACTTC. Protein sequence: CASSWGPTGPYEQYF.

The CDR3 nucleotides read TGTGCCAGCAGTGGCGGGGGATCCTACGAGCAGTACTTC. It translates to CASSGGGSYEQYF. This chain connects TRBV6-6 to TRBJ2-7, with 7 bases lining up with TRBD2. CDR1 MNHNY and CDR2 SVGAGI come from the germline V gene (reference sequence). The CDR3 is made up of 13 amino acids. The V gene end was trimmed by 5 bases and the J gene end by 1 base; junction bases not matched to a gene: 2.